This paragraph covers one T cell receptor beta chain sequence. The antigen is unknown. This record comes from a study of B cell selection in AIRE deficiency. Findings and limits, study-wide: TCRbeta-only data showed around 39% of shared healthy Treg sequences in healthy Tconv. About 30.6% of healthy-shared Treg sequences were found among patient Tconv cells.

Conventional CD4 T cells were sorted as CD4+CD127+ cells. Some clones are missing from TCRdb's copy, which holds only in-frame ones; the method was immunoSEQ multiplex PCR. Here the sample spans about 24,000 clones, about 96% being singletons. Trimming removed 4 bases from V and 7 bases from J, with 17 bases in between. CDR1 and CDR2 (germline): SQVTM, ANQGSEA. CDR3 length: 13 amino acids. This sequence joins TRBV29-1 and TRBJ2-7, with D uncertain. The sequence was collected from a human donor in good health. The sequenced sample consisted of CD4+CD127+ conventional T cells sorted from PBMCs. The CDR3 coding sequence is TGCAGCGTTGGAGTTACCTACCAAGGGGAGCAGTACTTC. Protein: CSVGVTYQGEQYF.